This T cell receptor (beta chain) was recovered during a study of blood T cells in healthy people across ages. About 10 milliliters of peripheral blood were drawn from each donor into EDTA-treated tubes. Combining a sample-barcoded 5' primer with a J-beta primer mix, a second PCR ran for 7 to 11 cycles. One entry per CDR3 protein results from TCRdb running MiXCR on the 5' RACE reads. Altogether some 900,000 distinct CDR3 sequences are present, under 35% being singletons, with the ten largest covering around 15%. Germline V lookup: CDR1 SGHVS, CDR2 FQNEAQ. The CDR3 has 15 amino acids. V lost 5 bases and J lost 4; bases outside the gene matches: 7. This clonotype has more than one count but fewer than ten.

The sequence came from a woman older than 75 in good health. What was sequenced was blood. The rearrangement joins TRBV7-8 to TRBJ1-1, with 10 bases lining up with TRBD1. CDR3 loop: CASSTHRTGGTEAFF. For the CDR3, the DNA is TGTGCCAGCAGCACCCACCGGACAGGGGGCACTGAAGCTTTCTTT.